This TCR beta chain appears in the sequencing data of a study of cytomegalovirus exposure and HLA in healthy donors. It was with 60 Vbeta and 13 Jbeta primers that the PCR ran. Only in-frame clones appear in the TCRdb table, and some are missing; sequencing was by immunoSEQ multiplex PCR. The listing contains around 100,000 clones. V dropped 4 bases and J dropped 5 bases, with 12 bases sitting between them. This CDR3 region has 14 residues. Per germline, CDR1 SGHDT and CDR2 YYEEEE. As regards this clone: The antigen is undetermined.

Study-level findings and limits: Later analysis indicated greater clonal expansion among HLA-associated TCR beta chains than among equally common other chains. A later analysis reportedly identified an Asian-associated ancestry cluster as carrying fewer N-insertions than the approximately 710-donor mean. The study put 150 to 200 TCR beta chains on its list as cytomegalovirus-associated. The majority of CMV-associated TCR beta chains were reported as apparently HLA-restricted in a later analysis.

The clonotype originates from a man in his forties in good health and CMV-seropositive. Sequencing was performed on PBMCs. The chain links TRBV5-6 to TRBJ2-2; TRBD1 is a possible D gene (5 bases). The CDR3 region is CASSLFDRTGELFF. CDR3 bases: TGTGCCAGCAGCCTGTTTGACAGAACCGGGGAGCTGTTTTTT.